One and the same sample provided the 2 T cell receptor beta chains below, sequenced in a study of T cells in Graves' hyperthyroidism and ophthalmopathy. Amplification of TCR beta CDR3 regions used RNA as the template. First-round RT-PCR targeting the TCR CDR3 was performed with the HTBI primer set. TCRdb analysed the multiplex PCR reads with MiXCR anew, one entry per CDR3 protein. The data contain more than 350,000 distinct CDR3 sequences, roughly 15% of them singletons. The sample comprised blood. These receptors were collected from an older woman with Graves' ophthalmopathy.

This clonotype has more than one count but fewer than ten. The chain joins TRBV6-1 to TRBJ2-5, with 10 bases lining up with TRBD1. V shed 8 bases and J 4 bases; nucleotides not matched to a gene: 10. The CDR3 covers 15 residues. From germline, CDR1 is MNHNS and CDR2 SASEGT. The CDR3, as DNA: TGTGCCAGCGGCGAAGACAGGGGGCGCGTAGAGACCCAGTACTTC. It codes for CASGEDRGRVETQYF.

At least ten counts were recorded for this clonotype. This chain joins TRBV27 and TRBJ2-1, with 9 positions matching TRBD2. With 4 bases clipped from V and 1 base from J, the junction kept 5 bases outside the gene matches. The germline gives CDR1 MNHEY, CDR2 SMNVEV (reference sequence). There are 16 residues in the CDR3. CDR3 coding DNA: TGTGCCAGCAGTTCACCTAGCGGGATTTCCTACAATGAGCAGTTCTTC. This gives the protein CASSSPSGISYNEQFF.